These 14 T cell receptor beta chains were all obtained from the same sample, sequenced in a study of shared clonotypes between healthy human individuals. TCRdb keeps only in-frame clones here, not all; method: immunoSEQ multiplex PCR. The profile covers over 95,000 clones, with roughly 70% appearing a single time and over 20% taken by the ten largest. The sequencing sample was made of memory CD8+ T cells sorted from blood. The subset denotes: CD45RO+ cells pooled with CCR7-negative TemRA cells. The source is a woman aged 25 to 39 in good health.

This chain links TRBV7-2 with TRBJ2-1, with 13 bases identical to TRBD2. V was clipped by 4 bases and J by 8 bases; unmatched bases: 8. The CDR3 runs 16 residues. Germline CDR1 reads SGHTA; CDR2 reads FQGNSA. The CDR3 sequence is CASSSHQLAGGDEQFF. The CDR3, as DNA: TGTGCCAGCAGCTCCCATCAACTAGCGGGAGGGGATGAGCAGTTCTTC.

This clone showed up many times. The gene calls are TRBV28 and TRBJ2-3; maybe TRBD2 (6 bases). CDR1 and CDR2 from the germline V gene are MDHEN and SYDVKM. The CDR3 is made up of 16 amino acids. Trimming stripped 7 bases from V and 0 bases from J, with 17 bases between. Here the CDR3 DNA reads TGTGCCAGCATCAACAACGGGGGACCCAGCACAGATACGCAGTATTTT. As protein: CASINNGGPSTDTQYF.

This clone was seen more than once but under ten times. The CDR3 DNA sequence: TGCGCCAGCAGCGTTAATACTGGGACTCCTCCCTACGAGCAGTACTTC. Translation gives CASSVNTGTPPYEQYF. The rearrangement uses TRBV5-1 and TRBJ2-7; maybe TRBD2 (6 bases). The CDR3 extends over 16 amino acids. CDR1 is SGHRS and CDR2 is YFSETQ in the germline V gene. Trimming shortened V by 4 bases and J by 2 bases, and 19 bases separated the two germline ends. Filled out from reference TRBV5-1 and TRBJ2-7, the complete variable domain reads KAGVTQTPRYLIKTRGQQVTLSCSPISGHRSVSWYQQTPGQGLQFLFEYFSETQRNKGNFPGRFSGRQFSNSRSEMNVSTLELGDSALYLCASSVNTGTPPYEQYFGPGTRLTVT.

The J gene is TRBJ2-7, the V gene TRBV5-7; perhaps TRBD1 as D (5 bases). TRBV5-7 is reported as an ORF; its role is uncertain. The germline V and J ends were trimmed by 6 bases and 0 bases, with 16 bases remaining between them. The CDR3 length is 15 residues. DNA of the CDR3: TGTGCCAGCACCACAGTCCCGACAGTCTCCTACGAGCAGTACTTC. Its translation: CASTTVPTVSYEQYF.

The chain links TRBV2 to TRBJ2-7, with TRBD1 matching 11 bases. Germline V CDR1 and CDR2: SNHLY, FYNNEI. The CDR3 has 14 amino acids. Trimming removed 4 bases from V and 4 bases from J; junction bases left unmatched: 3. The DNA for the CDR3 is TGTGCCAGCAGTGGGACAGGGGGCGGGTACGAGCAGTACTTC. Encoded protein: CASSGTGGGYEQYF.

The V gene is TRBV25-1, the J gene TRBJ2-1, with D unclear. Germline loops: CDR1 MGHDK, CDR2 SYGVNS. V lost 3 bases and J 0 bases, leaving 12 bases between the germline ends. This CDR3 has 16 residues. The CDR3 bases are TGTGCCAGCAGTGAGTCTGGCGGAGACTCCTACAATGAGCAGTTCTTC. It is translated as CASSESGGDSYNEQFF.

The rearrangement joins TRBV5-6 to TRBJ1-4; 8 bases match TRBD1. Trimming removed 1 base from V and 4 bases from J; junction bases left unmatched: 3. This CDR3 region has 15 residues. Germline lookup yields CDR1 SGHDT and CDR2 YYEEEE. The CDR3 region has the DNA TGTGCCAGCAGCTTGTGGACAGGGATTAATGAAAAACTGTTTTTT. Amino acids: CASSLWTGINEKLFF.

This clone was detected only once. The chain combines TRBV7-8 with TRBJ1-4; D remains ambiguous. Germline V gene sequence: CDR1 SGHVS, CDR2 FQNEAQ. Trimming cost V 4 bases and J 5 bases, with 17 bases left between them. CDR3 length: 16 amino acids. The CDR3 is CASSWGSWQTNEKLFF. CDR3 in DNA: TGTGCCAGCAGCTGGGGTTCATGGCAGACCAATGAAAAACTGTTTTTT.

The J gene is TRBJ2-5, the V gene TRBV7-8; 12 bases are shared with TRBD1. Germline V gives CDR1 SGHVS, CDR2 FQNEAQ. J was trimmed by 5 bases and V by 3 bases; bases with no gene match: 4. This CDR3 comprises 15 residues. Here the CDR3 DNA reads TGTGCCAGCAGCTTGGGACAGGGGGCGCGGGAGACCCAGTACTTC. Residues: CASSLGQGARETQYF.

The chain employs TRBV6-5 and TRBJ2-3, with D perhaps TRBD2 (5 bases). Per germline, CDR1 MNHEY and CDR2 SVGAGI. This CDR3 has 15 amino acids. The ends were cut back, 2 bases at V and 4 bases at J, with 13 bases in the middle. This chain's CDR3 is CASSYGGRNSDTQYF. For the CDR3, the DNA is TGTGCCAGCAGTTACGGAGGAAGAAATTCAGATACGCAGTATTTT.

The chain combines TRBV7-9 with TRBJ2-7; the match to TRBD2 covers 11 bases. CDR3 length: 14 residues. Germline values: CDR1 SEHNR, CDR2 FQNEAQ (reference sequence). The J segment lost 5 bases and the V segment lost 5 bases, leaving 5 bases of the junction unmatched. Here the CDR3 DNA reads TGTGCCAGCAGCCTTAGCGGGAGGGCCCACGAGCAGTACTTC. Translating gives CASSLSGRAHEQYF. Variable domain in full (rest from reference TRBV7-9 and TRBJ2-7): DTGVSQNPRHKITKRGQNVTFRCDPISEHNRLYWYRQTLGQGPEFLTYFQNEAQLEKSRLLSDRFSAERPKGSFSTLEIQRTEQGDSAMYLCASSLSGRAHEQYFGPGTRLTVT.

The rearrangement uses TRBV10-3 and TRBJ1-3; 8 nucleotides match TRBD1. CDR3 length: 18 amino acids. V lost 2 bases to trimming and J lost 0 bases; unmatched junction nucleotides: 9. The germline gives CDR1 ENHRY, CDR2 SYGVKD. CDR3: CAISEVRGPSPSGNTIYF. The CDR3, as DNA: TGTGCCATCAGTGAGGTCAGGGGGCCTTCTCCCTCTGGAAACACCATATATTTT.

This chain connects TRBV18 to TRBJ2-5; perhaps TRBD2 as D (6 bases). CDR3 length equals 15 residues. The V end lost 1 base, the J end lost 2 bases, and 11 bases lay between the germline ends. CDR1 and CDR2 from the germline V gene are KGHSH and LQKENI. The CDR3 region has the DNA TGTGCCAGCTCACCACTTCGTCGGGAGCAAGAGACCCAGTACTTC. Its protein product is CASSPLRREQETQYF.

This clone was seen more than once but under ten times. V and J are TRBV15 and TRBJ1-2, with TRBD1 matching 8 bases. V shed 0 bases, J shed 8 bases, and the junction held 8 bases outside the gene matches. Germline lookup yields CDR1 LNHNV and CDR2 YYDKDF (reference sequence). The CDR3 sequence is 15 residues long. Here the CDR3 DNA reads TGTGCCACCAGCAGAGATCTTTGGACAGGGAACGGCTACACCTTC. Translation gives CATSRDLWTGNGYTF.